This TCR beta chain was sequenced for a study of CD4+ T cells in melanoma. Notes on this clone: Its specificity is unknown.

Produced via immunoSEQ multiplex PCR; TCRdb's table is partial and in-frame only. Of about 120,000 clones in the sample, about 90% are singletons; the top ten hold 3.3%. Broader study findings: In melanoma, neoantigen-specific CD4+ T cells reportedly differed in differentiation state.

This sequence was found in a human donor with melanoma. Sequenced sample: peripheral blood.

The CDR3 nucleotides read TGTGCCAGCAGGAATATACAGGGCACAGATACGCAGTATTTT. This sequence encodes CASRNIQGTDTQYF. The chain carries TRBV28 and TRBJ2-3; D is perhaps TRBD1 (5 bases). Germline V gives CDR1 MDHEN, CDR2 SYDVKM. The V end was cut by 6 bases, the J end by 1 base, with 11 bases between. The CDR3 runs 14 residues. Full variable domain (outside the CDR3, taken from reference TRBV28 and TRBJ2-3): DVKVTQSSRYLVKRTGEKVFLECVQDMDHENMFWYRQDPGLGLRLIYFSYDVKMKEKGDIPEGYSVSREKKERFSLILESASTNQTSMYLCASRNIQGTDTQYFGPGTRLTVL.